Listed below are T cell receptor beta chains from one sample, sequenced in a study of lung T cells in sarcoidosis with Löfgren's syndrome. TCRdb re-derived calls from the reads in MiXCR, one entry per CDR3 protein. The sample records 15,000 to 25,000 distinct CDR3 sequences, roughly 23% being singletons. Sequenced material: CD4+ T cells from bronchoalveolar lavage. These receptors were collected from a human donor with sarcoidosis (Löfgren's syndrome or another form), or a control subject (not recorded which). Each CDR3 is given with its conserved first and last residue. Fields, in order: J gene, V gene, D gene, clone size, CDR3 DNA, CDR3 protein. A D gene is named only where the DNA matches it firmly. The listing skips clone size in some rows; elsewhere it reads once, few, many or a size class.

TRBJ1-3 | TRBV28 | - | medium-sized | TGTGCCAGCAGCTTAGGGATGTCAGGGCCAGGAAACACCATATATTTT | CASSLGMSGPGNTIYF
TRBJ2-7 | TRBV2 | - | - | TGTGCCAGCCGGGTTCGGGGGCTGAGCTCCTACGAGCAGTACTTC | CASRVRGLSSYEQYF
TRBJ2-7 | TRBV19 | - | many | TGTGCCAGTAGTTCCCTGACAGTCCCCTCCTACGAGCAGTACTTC | CASSSLTVPSYEQYF
TRBJ2-1 | TRBV6-2/TRBV6-3 | - | medium-sized | TGTGCCCCCAAGGCGCTTAAGAGCTCCTACAATGAGCAGTTCTTC | CAPKALKSSYNEQFF
TRBJ2-7 | TRBV30 | - | once | TGTGCCTGGAGTGTACGAGCCGGAGACGAGCAGTACTTC | CAWSVRAGDEQYF
TRBJ1-5 | TRBV6-1 | - | - | TGTGCCAGCAGTTATATGGGGGACGATCAGCCCCAGCATTTT | CASSYMGDDQPQHF
TRBJ2-2 | TRBV19 | TRBD2 | - | TGTGCCAGTAGGAACCGACCAGCGGGAGGATCCGGGGAGCTGTTTTTT | CASRNRPAGGSGELFF
TRBJ1-1 | TRBV3-1 | - | many | TGTGCCAGCAGCCAAGCTATGGGCGTGGGGAACACTGAAGCTTTCTTT | CASSQAMGVGNTEAFF
TRBJ1-2 | TRBV28 | - | many | TGTGCCAGCAGTTTATCAGCCAGGGAATTAGGCTACACCTTC | CASSLSARELGYTF
TRBJ2-2 | TRBV12-3/TRBV12-4 | - | many | TGTGCCAGCAGTTTGTTTACAGGGCCCGGGGAGCTGTTTTTT | CASSLFTGPGELFF
TRBJ2-7 | TRBV18 | TRBD1 | few | TGTGCCAGCTCACACAAGGGACAGGGGTCCTACGAGCAGTACTTC | CASSHKGQGSYEQYF
TRBJ2-7 | TRBV6-1 | TRBD1 | - | TGTGCCAGCAGTCTGTCTAACAGGGGTTTCTCCTGCGAGCAATACTTC | CASSLSNRGFSCEQYF
TRBJ1-1 | TRBV5-5 | - | few | TGTGCCAGCAGCCGTCGGGAGGTGGGGAACACTGAAGCTTTCTTT | CASSRREVGNTEAFF
TRBJ2-7 | TRBV20-1 | - | many | TGCAGTGCTAGATGGGGGTCGCGCGAGCAGTACTTC | CSARWGSREQYF
TRBJ2-7 | TRBV4-2 | TRBD2 | - | TGTGCCAGCAGCCAAGGTGCGGGGGGGATCTACGAGCAGTACTTC | CASSQGAGGIYEQYF
TRBJ1-2 | TRBV10-3 | TRBD1 | - | TGTGCCATCAGGGGGACAGGGAACTATGGCTACACCTTC | CAIRGTGNYGYTF
TRBJ1-5 | TRBV15 | - | many | TGTGCCACCAGAAAACAAGGACAGAAAAATCAGCCCCAGCATTTT | CATRKQGQKNQPQHF